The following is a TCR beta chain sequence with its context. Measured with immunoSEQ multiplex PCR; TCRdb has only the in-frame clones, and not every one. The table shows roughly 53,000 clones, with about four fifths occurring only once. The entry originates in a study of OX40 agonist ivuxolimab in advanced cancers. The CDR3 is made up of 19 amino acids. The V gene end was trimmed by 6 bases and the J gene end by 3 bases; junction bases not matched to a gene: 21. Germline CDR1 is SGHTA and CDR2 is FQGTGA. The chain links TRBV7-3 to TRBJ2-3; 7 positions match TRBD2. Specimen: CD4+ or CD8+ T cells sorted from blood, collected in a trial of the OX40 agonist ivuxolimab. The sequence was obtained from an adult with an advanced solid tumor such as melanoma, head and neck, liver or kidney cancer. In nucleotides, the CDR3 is TGTGCCAGCAGTTCAGGCTGGGGTCTAGCGGCCGTCAGAACAGATACGCAGTATTTT. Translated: CASSSGWGLAAVRTDTQYF.